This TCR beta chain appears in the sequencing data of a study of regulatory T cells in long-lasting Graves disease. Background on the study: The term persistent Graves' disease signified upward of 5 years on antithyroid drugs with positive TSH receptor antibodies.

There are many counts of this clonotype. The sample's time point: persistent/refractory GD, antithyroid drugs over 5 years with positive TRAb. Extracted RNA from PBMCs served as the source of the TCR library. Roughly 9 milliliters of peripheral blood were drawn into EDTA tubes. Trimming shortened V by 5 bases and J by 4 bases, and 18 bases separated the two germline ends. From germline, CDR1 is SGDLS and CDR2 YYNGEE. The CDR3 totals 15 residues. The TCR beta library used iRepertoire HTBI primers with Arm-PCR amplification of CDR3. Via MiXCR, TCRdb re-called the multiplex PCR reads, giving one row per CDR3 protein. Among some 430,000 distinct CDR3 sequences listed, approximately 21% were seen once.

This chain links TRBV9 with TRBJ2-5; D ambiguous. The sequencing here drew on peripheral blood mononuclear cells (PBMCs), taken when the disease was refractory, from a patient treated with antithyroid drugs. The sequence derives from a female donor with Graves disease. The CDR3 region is CASSHSNYPGETQYF. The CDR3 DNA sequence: TGTGCCAGCAGTCACAGCAACTACCCAGGAGAGACCCAGTACTTC.